Listed below are T cell receptor beta chains from one sample, sequenced in a study of blood T cell repertoires in COVID-19. Assay: immunoSEQ multiplex PCR; the TCRdb copy retains only in-frame clones and omits some. Among tens of thousands of clones, roughly 85% were seen once, and the ten largest hold under 2%. Specimen: peripheral blood. These receptors all stem from a woman in her sixties with acute or convalescent COVID-19. The CDR3 runs from the conserved cysteine through the conserved F or W. The order of the fields is V gene, J gene, CDR3 protein.

v_call: TRBV5-6
j_call: TRBJ1-5
cdr3_aa: CASSPDRNQPQHF

v_call: TRBV9
j_call: TRBJ2-1
cdr3_aa: CASSWGLSNEQFF

v_call: TRBV5-1
j_call: TRBJ2-1
cdr3_aa: CASSLDVRINEQFF

v_call: TRBV9
j_call: TRBJ2-2
cdr3_aa: CASSVATLSSPGELFF

v_call: TRBV2
j_call: TRBJ2-7
cdr3_aa: CASRGPGQVFHEQYF

v_call: TRBV30
j_call: TRBJ2-3
cdr3_aa: CAWTSGGGTTQYF

v_call: TRBV5-1
j_call: TRBJ1-2
cdr3_aa: CASSSLGQGTDGYTF

v_call: TRBV5-6
j_call: TRBJ1-3
cdr3_aa: CASSLGQGFGNTIYF

v_call: TRBV6-5
j_call: TRBJ2-4
cdr3_aa: CASRYDRQGAPYF

v_call: TRBV19
j_call: TRBJ1-5
cdr3_aa: CAIHQRTGINQPQHF

v_call: TRBV13
j_call: TRBJ1-4
cdr3_aa: CASSLTRGRKEKLFF